This T cell receptor (beta chain) was documented in a study of cytomegalovirus exposure and HLA in healthy donors. Both 60 Vbeta primers and 13 Jbeta primers went into the PCR. Data came from immunoSEQ multiplex PCR; TCRdb stores just in-frame clones and leaves some out. The data hold around 240,000 clones, with around 76% observed a single time. Findings of the study overall: A later analysis linked a missense variant in DCLRE1C to the trimming of TCR beta V and J genes. Presence/absence comparisons presumed near-even sequencing depth among donors. Altogether, 170 or so TCR beta chains were recorded as cytomegalovirus-associated.

A remark on this clone: The target antigen is unknown.

This CDR3 has 15 amino acids. The germline CDR1 and CDR2 sequences are LGHNA and YNFKEQ. V was pared by 4 bases and J by 6 bases, with 15 bases between. The sequence derives from a woman aged 35 to 49 in good health and CMV-seropositive. Material for sequencing was PBMCs. This chain connects TRBV4-2 to TRBJ2-2; D gene ambiguous. This CDR3 is CASSRRTDGAGELFF. CDR3 nucleotide sequence: TGTGCCAGCAGCCGGAGAACCGACGGTGCCGGGGAGCTGTTTTTT.